Following are 19 T cell receptor beta chains from one sample sequenced in a study of T cell repertoires in cytomegalovirus infection. Each CDR3 protein is one row after TCRdb ran MiXCR on the reads. The table includes over 250,000 distinct CDR3 sequences, roughly 24% detected once. Sequences were obtained from PBMCs. These TCRs come from a human donor in good health (CMV status not recorded). Some clones in this sample may be carry-over from other donors' samples.

This clonotype has more than one count but fewer than ten. CDR3 DNA: TGTGCCAGTAGTATAGAGCCCCTAGCGGGGGTACCGGGGGAGCAGTTCTTC. This translates into CASSIEPLAGVPGEQFF. The V call is TRBV19, the J call TRBJ2-1; 10 bases fit TRBD2. Germline V gene sequence: CDR1 LNHDA, CDR2 SQIVND (reference sequence). This CDR3 region has 17 residues. V shed 0 bases and J 10 bases; nucleotides not matched to a gene: 12.

This clonotype has more than one count but fewer than ten. The chain couples TRBV10-3 to TRBJ2-7; the D gene is possibly TRBD1 (5 bases). The CDR3 consists of 13 residues. Trimming took 3 bases from V and 0 from J, leaving 6 bases between them. Per germline, CDR1 ENHRY and CDR2 SYGVKD. The CDR3 sequence: CAISDRDSYEQYF. The DNA of the CDR3 is TGTGCCATCAGTGACAGGGACTCCTACGAGCAGTACTTC.

A few counts support this clonotype. V usage is TRBV5-4 and J usage is TRBJ2-7; 11 positions match TRBD1. The germline V gene has CDR1 SGHNT and CDR2 YYREEE (reference sequence). There are 17 residues in the CDR3. After removal of 0 bases from V and 6 bases from J, the junction contained 11 bases not matched to a gene. CDR3 DNA sequence: TGTGCCAGCAGCTTGGCCATCGGGACAGGGGGTCTGGGCGAGCAGTACTTC. Amino acid sequence: CASSLAIGTGGLGEQYF.

This clonotype was seen only a few times. The rearrangement uses TRBV29-1 and TRBJ2-7, with TRBD1 matching over 9 bases. This CDR3 has 13 amino acids. The germline V gene encodes CDR1 SQVTM and CDR2 ANQGSEA. V gave up 6 bases and J gave up 3 bases; unmatched junction bases: 6. This CDR3 is CSVNGQGFYEQYF. In nucleotides, the CDR3 is TGCAGCGTGAACGGACAGGGGTTCTACGAGCAGTACTTC.

This clonotype came up many times. This chain uses TRBV7-2 with TRBJ2-3, with D possibly TRBD1 on 6 matching bases. The CDR3 is made up of 14 amino acids. Germline CDR1 SGHTA, CDR2 FQGNSA. Between the trimmed V and J ends, which lost 1 base and 1 base, there was a span of 6 bases. Here the CDR3 reads CASSLDRGTDTQYF. CDR3 nucleotide sequence: TGTGCCAGCAGCTTAGACAGGGGCACAGATACGCAGTATTTT.

This clonotype was recorded many times. The V call is TRBV7-2, the J call TRBJ1-2, with TRBD1 identical over 8 bases. Germline V lookup: CDR1 SGHTA, CDR2 FQGNSA. The CDR3 covers 16 residues. The J segment lost 4 bases and the V segment lost 5 bases, leaving 12 bases of the junction unmatched. Here the CDR3 reads CASSLDRERSSYGYTF. The DNA of the CDR3 is TGTGCCAGCAGCCTGGACAGGGAACGATCGTCCTATGGCTACACCTTC.

This clonotype was seen repeatedly, ten times or more. The chain uses TRBV28 and TRBJ2-2; TRBD1 might be the D (5 bases). The length of the CDR3 is 13 residues. Trimming cost V 3 bases and J 7 bases, with 9 bases left between them. Germline-derived CDR1 and CDR2 are MDHEN and SYDVKM. CDR3 nucleotide sequence: TGTGCCAGCAGTTTCAGGGCAAACGGGGAGCTGTTTTTT. Its protein is CASSFRANGELFF.

The CDR3 reads CASSFTGTAMNTEAFF. In nucleotides, the CDR3 is TGCGCCAGCAGTTTCACCGGGACAGCAATGAACACTGAAGCTTTCTTT. V is TRBV5-1 and J is TRBJ1-1, with 7 bases lining up with TRBD1. Germline V gene data show CDR1 as SGHRS and CDR2 as YFSETQ. With V trimmed by 5 bases and J by 0 bases, 10 bases remained unmatched. The CDR3 loop spans 16 amino acids. Full variable domain (outside the CDR3, taken from reference TRBV5-1 and TRBJ1-1): KAGVTQTPRYLIKTRGQQVTLSCSPISGHRSVSWYQQTPGQGLQFLFEYFSETQRNKGNFPGRFSGRQFSNSRSEMNVSTLELGDSALYLCASSFTGTAMNTEAFFGQGTRLTVV.

This chain connects TRBV20-1 to TRBJ2-5, with TRBD2 identical over 11 bases. The germline V gene encodes CDR1 DFQATT and CDR2 SNEGSKA (reference sequence). The CDR3 covers 15 residues. V lost 5 bases and J lost 3; bases outside the gene matches: 8. The CDR3 reads CSAELAGAFEETQYF. The CDR3 nucleotides are TGCAGTGCTGAACTAGCGGGAGCTTTTGAAGAGACCCAGTACTTC.

The chain couples TRBV20-1 to TRBJ2-7; 10 nucleotides match TRBD2. The CDR3 contains 15 residues. J lost 0 bases, V lost 5 bases, and 7 bases had no gene match. CDR1 DFQATT and CDR2 SNEGSKA come from the germline V gene (reference sequence). The CDR3 coding sequence is TGCAGTGCTCCTGGACTAGCGGTTTCCTCCTACGAGCAGTACTTC. This encodes CSAPGLAVSSYEQYF.

This clonotype was detected only a few times. The V call is TRBV6-6, the J call TRBJ2-1; 14 bases fit TRBD2. The CDR3 loop spans 16 amino acids. Trimming at V came to 6 bases and at J to 0 bases, leaving 1 base not matched to a gene. Germline assignment: CDR1 MNHNY and CDR2 SVGAGI (reference sequence). The CDR3 region is CASRGTSGSSYNEQFF. The CDR3 region has the DNA TGTGCCAGCAGGGGGACTAGCGGGAGCTCCTACAATGAGCAGTTCTTC.

This clonotype was picked up many times. V usage is TRBV7-6 and J usage is TRBJ2-7, with TRBD2 identical over 10 bases. CDR1 is SGHVS and CDR2 is FNYEAQ in the germline V gene. J lost 0 bases, V lost 4 bases, and 3 bases had no gene match. This CDR3 is 15 amino acids long. CDR3 loop: CASSSWTSGSYEQYF. The CDR3 DNA reads TGTGCCAGCAGCTCATGGACTAGCGGCTCCTACGAGCAGTACTTC.

This clonotype was seen many times. The V call is TRBV7-6, the J call TRBJ2-1; 9 bases agree with TRBD2. The V and J ends lost 1 base and 6 bases, in that order; junction bases with no gene match: 10. Germline-derived CDR1 and CDR2 are SGHVS and FNYEAQ. This CDR3 is 17 amino acids long. The chain's CDR3 is CASSLEGGHSGGNEQFF. In DNA form, the CDR3 reads TGTGCCAGCAGCTTAGAAGGCGGACATAGCGGGGGCAATGAGCAGTTCTTC.

The chain couples TRBV11-2 to TRBJ2-7, with D perhaps matching TRBD2 (6 bases). Deletions cut 4 bases from V and 3 bases from J, with 16 bases between. This CDR3 spans 15 amino acids. CDR1 is SGHAT, CDR2 FQNNGV, per germline. Here the CDR3 DNA reads TGTGCCAGCAGCTCCTACGGGGGACTTGGCTACGAGCAGTACTTC. This sequence encodes CASSSYGGLGYEQYF. The complete variable domain, with remaining parts taken from reference TRBV11-2 and TRBJ2-7, reads EAGVAQSPRYKIIEKRQSVAFWCNPISGHATLYWYQQILGQGPKLLIQFQNNGVVDDSQLPKDRFSAERLKGVDSTLKIQPAKLEDSAVYLCASSSYGGLGYEQYFGPGTRLTVT.

With respect to this clonotype: It may be a read error: a sequence one base away is much more abundant. The chain employs TRBV7-2 and TRBJ2-5; 10 nucleotides agree with TRBD1. Per the germline V gene, CDR1 is SGHTA and CDR2 is FQGNSA. This CDR3 comprises 16 residues. V lost 4 bases, J lost 5 bases, and 10 bases stayed unmatched. The DNA of the CDR3 is TGTGCCAGCAGCTACTCTGGGGACAGGGGATGGGAGACCCAGTACTTC. Its protein is CASSYSGDRGWETQYF.

The rearrangement joins TRBV12-3 or TRBV12-4 to TRBJ2-1; possible D gene TRBD1, 6 bases. The CDR3 spans 15 residues. V was shortened by 3 bases and J by 4 bases, with 13 bases between the two germline ends. CDR3 bases: TGTGCCAGCAGTTTTGGGACATCCGAGTACAATGAGCAGTTCTTC. This encodes CASSFGTSEYNEQFF.

Only a few counts were recorded for this clonotype. The V call is TRBV28, the J call TRBJ2-3; D gene unclear. Germline V gives CDR1 MDHEN, CDR2 SYDVKM. The CDR3 length is 14 residues. The V end lost 5 bases, the J end lost 2 bases, and 11 bases lay between the germline ends. DNA for the CDR3: TGTGCCAGCAGTCCAAACTATGTCACAGATACGCAGTATTTT. Protein: CASSPNYVTDTQYF. Supplemented by reference TRBV28 and TRBJ2-3, the full variable domain reads DVKVTQSSRYLVKRTGEKVFLECVQDMDHENMFWYRQDPGLGLRLIYFSYDVKMKEKGDIPEGYSVSREKKERFSLILESASTNQTSMYLCASSPNYVTDTQYFGPGTRLTVL.

V usage is TRBV14 and J usage is TRBJ2-5, with 9 bases that match TRBD1. The germline V gene encodes CDR1 SGHDN and CDR2 FVKESK. The ends lost 4 bases at V and 5 bases at J; junction bases unmatched: 8. There are 15 residues in the CDR3. The DNA for the CDR3 is TGTGCCAGCAGCCGAGGACAGGGGAAGTGGGAGACCCAGTACTTC. Protein: CASSRGQGKWETQYF.

This clonotype was seen at least ten times. The V call is TRBV7-9, the J call TRBJ2-1; 10 nucleotides agree with TRBD2. This CDR3 contains 16 residues. The J segment lost 6 bases and the V segment lost 2 bases, leaving 7 bases of the junction unmatched. CDR1 and CDR2 from the germline V gene are SEHNR and FQNEAQ (reference sequence). The CDR3 coding sequence is TGTGCCAGCAGCTTACGACGTAGCGGGGGGACCAATGAGCAGTTCTTC. Encoded protein: CASSLRRSGGTNEQFF. The full variable domain, with the rest looked up from reference TRBV7-9 and TRBJ2-1, is DTGVSQNPRHKITKRGQNVTFRCDPISEHNRLYWYRQTLGQGPEFLTYFQNEAQLEKSRLLSDRFSAERPKGSFSTLEIQRTEQGDSAMYLCASSLRRSGGTNEQFFGPGTRLTVL.